The entry below gives a single T cell receptor (beta chain) sequence along with its context. Per the authors' pipeline: How many nucleated cells were present was estimated from reference gene primer amplification. This table comes from immunoSEQ multiplex PCR, and its TCRdb copy is limited to in-frame clones, with some not included. V and J calls and clone size are those listed in that table; D and trimming were worked out from the DNA. The sample records around 110,000 clones, roughly 78% being singletons. The junction had 7 bases not matched to a gene; V was cut back by 1 base and J by 1 base. This CDR3 has 17 residues. Looked up from germline, CDR1 is MDHEN and CDR2 is SYDVKM. The data belong to a study of blood T cell repertoires in COVID-19. Whole-study context: Collection of acute and convalescent COVID-19 samples took place in the United States, Italy and Spain. In each case, the material was cDNA or gDNA derived from T cells, B-cell-depleted T cells, or PBMCs.

V is TRBV28 and J is TRBJ1-1, with TRBD1 identical over 9 bases. Specimen: peripheral blood. The sequence derives from a man in his sixties with active or convalescent COVID-19. CDR3 sequence reads: CASSLLAGTGPNTEAFF. In nucleotides, the CDR3 is TGTGCCAGCAGTTTATTGGCCGGGACAGGGCCGAACACTGAAGCTTTCTTT.